These T cell receptor beta chains were read from a single sample in a study of molecular identifiers for immune sequencing clone quantification. TCRdb independently ran MiXCR on the PCR reads; one entry per CDR3 protein. The table records about half a million distinct CDR3 sequences, roughly a fifth of them present only once. Material for sequencing was naive CD8+ T cells from blood, with Jurkat cell RNA spiked in. Receptor source: a human donor in good health. Some libraries in this study had Jurkat cell RNA spiked in. Each CDR3 is given with its conserved first and last residue. The D gene is left open where the match is weak. Size values are once, few and many counts, or a class for expanded clones, and some rows have none.

clone_size	v_call	j_call	d_call	cdr3_aa	cdr3_nt
few	TRBV6-6	TRBJ2-7	-	CASKAGAGEQYF	TGTGCCAGCAAGGCAGGGGCGGGAGAGCAGTACTTC
-	TRBV27	TRBJ2-1	TRBD2	CASSSGLAGYNGQFF	TGTGCCAGCAGTTCGGGACTAGCGGGGTACAATGGGCAGTTCTTC
-	TRBV3-1	TRBJ2-7	-	CASSPNLPPGSYEQYF	TGTGCCAGCAGCCCCAATCTCCCCCCAGGCTCCTACGAGCAGTACTTC
-	TRBV6-5	TRBJ2-7	-	CASSRDGSGYEQYF	TGTGCCAGCAGTAGAGACGGTTCTGGCTACGAGCAGTACTTC
few	TRBV12-3/TRBV12-4	TRBJ1-2	TRBD1	CASSLRSYAGTGSYYGYTF	TGTGCCAGCAGTTTAAGGTCATACGCCGGGACAGGGTCGTACTATGGCTACACCTTC
few	TRBV29-1	TRBJ2-2	-	CSVQAVNTGELFF	TGCAGCGTCCAAGCAGTGAACACCGGGGAGCTGTTTTTT
few	TRBV29-1	TRBJ2-7	-	CSVRSPNSYEQYF	TGCAGCGTTCGATCCCCCAACTCCTACGAGCAGTACTTC
many	TRBV30	TRBJ1-1	-	CAWSVTLNTEAFF	TGTGCCTGGAGTGTCACGTTGAACACTGAAGCTTTCTTT
few	TRBV7-9	TRBJ2-1	-	CASRWGNEQFF	TGTGCCAGCAGGTGGGGGAATGAGCAGTTCTTC
few	TRBV11-2	TRBJ2-1	-	CASSSRSEQFF	TGTGCCAGCAGCAGTAGGAGTGAGCAGTTCTTC
many	TRBV27	TRBJ2-7	-	CASSWSGEFGQYF	TGTGCCAGCAGTTGGTCTGGGGAGTTTGGGCAGTACTTC
few	TRBV12-3/TRBV12-4	TRBJ2-7	-	CASTAGLGPGANYEQYF	TGTGCCAGCACCGCCGGCCTTGGGCCCGGGGCCAACTACGAGCAGTACTTC
many	TRBV14	TRBJ2-7	-	CASSSSQRVIYEQYF	TGTGCCAGCAGCTCCTCACAGCGGGTGATCTACGAGCAGTACTTC
many	TRBV29-1	TRBJ2-5	-	CSVEGLSWLETQYF	TGCAGCGTTGAAGGTCTCAGTTGGTTGGAGACCCAGTACTTC
many	TRBV7-2	TRBJ2-3	-	CASSFFPGYTQYF	TGTGCCAGCAGCTTTTTTCCGGGGTATACGCAGTATTTT
few	TRBV9	TRBJ2-2	-	CASAGSSGDATGELFF	TGTGCCAGCGCGGGGTCATCCGGGGATGCCACCGGGGAGCTGTTTTTT
-	TRBV3-1	TRBJ2-3	TRBD2	CAGSQGSSGSSVHLGTDTQYF	TGTGCCGGCAGCCAAGGGTCTAGCGGGAGTAGCGTCCATCTTGGCACAGATACGCAGTATTTT
few	TRBV4-1	TRBJ2-5	TRBD2	CASSLRIRAGDQETQYF	TGCGCCAGCAGCCTTCGGATTAGAGCGGGGGACCAAGAGACCCAGTACTTC
many	TRBV19	TRBJ1-5	-	CASSWGTAGQPQHF	TGTGCCAGTAGTTGGGGAACAGCGGGTCAGCCCCAGCATTTT
-	TRBV3-1	TRBJ2-3	-	CASSPGEGTLHHTQYF	TGTGCCAGCAGCCCCGGGGAAGGGACCCTCCATCATACGCAGTATTTT
many	TRBV13	TRBJ2-3	TRBD2	CASSRNGGLARDTQYF	TGTGCCAGCAGCCGTAATGGGGGACTAGCGAGAGATACGCAGTATTTT
-	TRBV7-3	TRBJ2-3	-	CASSLKGPGDTQYF	TGTGCCAGCAGCTTAAAAGGCCCCGGGGATACGCAGTATTTT
few	TRBV12-3/TRBV12-4	TRBJ2-1	-	CASSYPSSYNEQFF	TGTGCCAGCAGTTATCCTAGCTCCTACAATGAGCAGTTCTTC
-	TRBV7-6	TRBJ2-3	TRBD2	CASSSGDYATDTQYF	TGTGCCAGCAGCAGCGGGGACTACGCCACAGATACGCAGTATTTT
many	TRBV7-9	TRBJ2-3	-	CASSFPTDTQYF	TGTGCCAGCAGCTTCCCCACAGATACGCAGTATTTT
few	TRBV20-1	TRBJ1-4	-	CSATAPSNEKLFF	TGCAGTGCTACAGCCCCAAGTAATGAAAAACTGTTTTTT
many	TRBV5-1	TRBJ1-1	-	CASSFTTQGPNTEAFF	TGCGCCAGCAGCTTTACCACCCAGGGGCCGAACACTGAAGCTTTCTTT
many	TRBV27	TRBJ1-6	-	CASSWGGGSPLHF	TGTGCCAGCAGTTGGGGGGGCGGCTCACCCCTCCACTTT
many	TRBV25-1	TRBJ1-4	-	CASSEYGKLFF	TGTGCCAGCAGTGAATACGGAAAACTGTTTTTT
few	TRBV3-2	TRBJ1-1	-	CASSQEGGPGDTEAFF	TGTGCCAGCAGCCAAGAGGGGGGGCCAGGGGACACTGAAGCTTTCTTT
few	TRBV5-6	TRBJ1-5	-	CASTRAEWGDQPQHF	TGTGCCAGCACTCGGGCTGAGTGGGGCGATCAGCCCCAGCATTTT
-	TRBV27	TRBJ2-1	TRBD2	CASSPRPGLAVNEQFF	TGTGCCAGCAGTCCCCGCCCGGGACTAGCGGTCAATGAGCAGTTCTTC
-	TRBV5-6	TRBJ2-3	TRBD1	CAGSQGQGVYDTDTQYF	TGTGCCGGCAGCCAGGGACAGGGGGTATATGATACAGATACGCAGTATTTT
few	TRBV6-5	TRBJ1-4	-	CASSPGLGREKLFF	TGTGCCAGCAGTCCGGGCCTAGGGAGGGAAAAACTGTTTTTT
many	TRBV27	TRBJ2-7	-	CASAITGLYEQYF	TGTGCCAGCGCCATCACGGGCCTCTACGAGCAGTACTTC
-	TRBV4-1	TRBJ1-2	TRBD1	CASSQERSGTANYGYTF	TGCGCCAGCAGCCAAGAACGTAGCGGGACAGCTAACTATGGCTACACCTTC
-	TRBV7-9	TRBJ1-3	TRBD1	CASSFRGQQGAAPFHGNTIYF	TGTGCCAGCAGCTTTAGGGGCCAACAGGGGGCTGCCCCCTTTCATGGAAACACCATATATTTT
few	TRBV7-3	TRBJ2-7	-	CASSADVTYEQYF	TGTGCCAGCAGCGCGGACGTGACCTACGAGCAGTACTTC
many	TRBV20-1	TRBJ1-1	TRBD1	CSARDRAGGVNTEAFF	TGCAGTGCTAGAGACCGGGCAGGGGGCGTGAACACTGAAGCTTTCTTT
-	TRBV9	TRBJ2-1	TRBD2	CASSSTPIVTSGDYNEQFF	TGTGCCAGCAGCTCAACCCCAATAGTGACTAGCGGGGATTACAATGAGCAGTTCTTC
few	TRBV6-5	TRBJ2-1	-	CASSYGGAGYNEQFF	TGTGCCAGCAGTTACGGGGGTGCAGGGTACAATGAGCAGTTCTTC
few	TRBV27	TRBJ2-2	-	CASSLIRVHGELFF	TGTGCCAGCAGTTTAATTAGGGTCCACGGGGAGCTGTTTTTT
few	TRBV6-6	TRBJ2-1	-	CASSYSGAVQFF	TGTGCCAGCAGTTACTCTGGGGCGGTGCAGTTCTTC
-	TRBV19	TRBJ2-3	-	CASSNGWAGDTQYF	TGTGCCAGTAGTAACGGGTGGGCCGGAGATACGCAGTATTTT
-	TRBV12-5	TRBJ1-4	-	CASGVNRLPDEKLFF	TGTGCTAGTGGCGTTAACAGGCTGCCTGATGAAAAACTGTTTTTT
many	TRBV29-1	TRBJ2-2	-	CSVEKENTGELFF	TGCAGCGTTGAAAAGGAGAACACCGGGGAGCTGTTTTTT
many	TRBV4-2	TRBJ1-1	-	CASSQEGIIVDTEAFF	TGTGCCAGCAGCCAAGAAGGAATTATTGTCGACACTGAAGCTTTCTTT